This TCR beta chain was sequenced for a study of control samples from healthy donors and cancer patients. The CDR3 is 15 residues long. V lost 2 bases, J lost 7 bases, and 6 bases stayed unmatched. Per germline, CDR1 SGDLS and CDR2 YYNGEE. TCRdb's copy holds only in-frame clones and misses some; the assay was immunoSEQ multiplex PCR. The top ten clones hold about 8% of a sample with more than 90,000 clones, around 89% of them seen once. The TCR sequence derives from a man aged 25 to 40 in good health. The genes are TRBV9 and TRBJ1-6, with 7 bases fitting TRBD1. Specimen: blood. CDR3 in amino acids: CASSVGTEGNSPLHF. DNA for the CDR3: TGTGCCAGCAGCGTGGGGACAGAGGGGAATTCACCCCTCCACTTT. The whole variable domain, filled in from reference TRBV9 and TRBJ1-6, reads DSGVTQTPKHLITATGQRVTLRCSPRSGDLSVYWYQQSLDQGLQFLIQYYNGEERAKGNILERFSAQQFPDLHSELNLSSLELGDSALYFCASSVGTEGNSPLHFGNGTRLTVT.